This T cell receptor (beta chain) was captured in a study of identical twins. TCRdb called the 5' RACE reads again in MiXCR, with one record for every CDR3 protein. The sample holds more than 650,000 distinct CDR3 sequences, 6.1% seen once. This clonotype has ten or more counts. Its specificity is not known. Study-level results: The authors noted that invariant MAIT and iNKT cells could partly confound zero-insertion analyses.

Trimming took 2 bases from V and 3 from J, leaving 7 bases between them. The CDR3 sequence is 13 residues long. Germline CDR1 is LGHDT and CDR2 is YNNKEL (reference sequence). The receptor's source is a young man in good health. The chain is built from TRBV3-1 and TRBJ2-5; no definite D call. The specimen was naive T cells sorted from blood. The CDR3 DNA reads as TGTGCCAGCAGCCAACGGCAGAAAGAGACCCAGTACTTC. Translated, it gives CASSQRQKETQYF.